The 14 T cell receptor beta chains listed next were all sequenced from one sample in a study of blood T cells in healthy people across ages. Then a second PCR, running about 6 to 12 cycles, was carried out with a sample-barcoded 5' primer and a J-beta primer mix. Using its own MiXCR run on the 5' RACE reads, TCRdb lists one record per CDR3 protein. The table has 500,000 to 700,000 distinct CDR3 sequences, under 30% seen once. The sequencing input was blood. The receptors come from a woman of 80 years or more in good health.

CDR3 nucleotides: TGTGCCACCAACAGGAAGCTTAATGCCTACGAGCAGTACTTC. Protein sequence: CATNRKLNAYEQYF. The chain couples TRBV15 to TRBJ2-7, with D possibly matching TRBD1 (5 bases). The germline V gene has CDR1 LNHNV and CDR2 YYDKDF (reference sequence). The V end lost 7 bases, the J end lost 2 bases, and 15 bases lay between the germline ends. CDR3 length equals 14 residues.

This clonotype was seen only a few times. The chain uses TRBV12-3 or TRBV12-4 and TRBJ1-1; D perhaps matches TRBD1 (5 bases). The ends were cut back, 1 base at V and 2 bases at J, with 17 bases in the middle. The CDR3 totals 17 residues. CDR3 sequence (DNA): TGTGCCAGCAGTTTAGATCAGGGCTGGGGGGGAAACACTGAAGCTTTCTTT. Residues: CASSLDQGWGGNTEAFF.

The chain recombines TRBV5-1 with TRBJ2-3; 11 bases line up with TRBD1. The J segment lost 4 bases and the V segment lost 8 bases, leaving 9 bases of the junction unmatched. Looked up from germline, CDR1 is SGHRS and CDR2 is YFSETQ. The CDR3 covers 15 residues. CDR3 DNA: TGCGCCAGTCAGATCCGGGGACAGGGGGCAGATACGCAGTATTTT. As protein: CASQIRGQGADTQYF.

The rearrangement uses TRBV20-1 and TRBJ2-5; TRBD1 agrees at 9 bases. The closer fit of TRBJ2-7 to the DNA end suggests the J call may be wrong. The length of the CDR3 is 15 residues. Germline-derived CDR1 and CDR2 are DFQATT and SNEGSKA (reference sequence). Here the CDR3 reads CSASDTGGTTYEQYF. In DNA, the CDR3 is TGCAGTGCTAGCGATACAGGGGGCACTACCTACGAGCAGTACTTC.

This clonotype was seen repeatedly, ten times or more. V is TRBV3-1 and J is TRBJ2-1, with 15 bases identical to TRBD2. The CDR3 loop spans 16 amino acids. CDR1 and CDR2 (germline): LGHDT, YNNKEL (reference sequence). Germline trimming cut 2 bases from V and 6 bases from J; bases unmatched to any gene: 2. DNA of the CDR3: TGTGCCAGCAGCCAAAGGGGACTAGCGGGGGGCAATGAGCAGTTCTTC. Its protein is CASSQRGLAGGNEQFF.

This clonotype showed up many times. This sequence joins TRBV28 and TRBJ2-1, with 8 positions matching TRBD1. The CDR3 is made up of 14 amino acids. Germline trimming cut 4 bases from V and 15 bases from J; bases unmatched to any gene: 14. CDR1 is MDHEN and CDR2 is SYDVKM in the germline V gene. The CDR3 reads CASSSAGTGISRFF. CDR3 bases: TGTGCCAGCAGTTCCGCCGGGACAGGAATAAGTCGGTTCTTC.

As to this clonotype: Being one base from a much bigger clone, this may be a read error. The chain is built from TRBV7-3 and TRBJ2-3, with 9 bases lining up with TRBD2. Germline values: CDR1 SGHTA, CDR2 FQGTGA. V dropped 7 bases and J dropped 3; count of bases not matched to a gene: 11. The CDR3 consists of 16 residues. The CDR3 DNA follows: TGTGCCAGCAACCCGGCGGCCAGCGGGGGGACAGATACGCAGTATTTT. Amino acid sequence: CASNPAASGGTDTQYF.

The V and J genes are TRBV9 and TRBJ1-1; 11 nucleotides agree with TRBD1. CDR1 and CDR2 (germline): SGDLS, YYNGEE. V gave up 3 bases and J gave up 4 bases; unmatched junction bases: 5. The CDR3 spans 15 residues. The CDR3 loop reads CASSEIGTGGTEAFF. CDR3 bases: TGTGCCAGCAGCGAAATCGGGACAGGGGGCACTGAAGCTTTCTTT.

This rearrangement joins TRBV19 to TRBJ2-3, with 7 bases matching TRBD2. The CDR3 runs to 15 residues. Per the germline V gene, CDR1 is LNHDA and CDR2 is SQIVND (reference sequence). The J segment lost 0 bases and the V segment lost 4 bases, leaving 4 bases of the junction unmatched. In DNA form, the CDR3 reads TGTGCCAGTAGTAGGGAAGCGGGGAGCACAGATACGCAGTATTTT. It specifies CASSREAGSTDTQYF.

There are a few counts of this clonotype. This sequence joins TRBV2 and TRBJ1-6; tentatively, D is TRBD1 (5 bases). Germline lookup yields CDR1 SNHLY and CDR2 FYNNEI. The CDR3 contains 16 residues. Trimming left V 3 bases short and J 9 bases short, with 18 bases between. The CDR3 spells CASSEPRGARVSPLHF. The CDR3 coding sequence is TGTGCCAGCAGTGAGCCGAGAGGGGCGCGGGTTTCACCCCTCCACTTT.

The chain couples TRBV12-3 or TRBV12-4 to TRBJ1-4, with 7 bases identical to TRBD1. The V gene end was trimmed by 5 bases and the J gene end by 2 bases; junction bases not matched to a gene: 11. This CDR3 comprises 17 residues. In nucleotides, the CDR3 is TGTGCCAGCAGTCGGGGACAGTTGAGGGTGACTAATGAAAAACTGTTTTTT. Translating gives CASSRGQLRVTNEKLFF.

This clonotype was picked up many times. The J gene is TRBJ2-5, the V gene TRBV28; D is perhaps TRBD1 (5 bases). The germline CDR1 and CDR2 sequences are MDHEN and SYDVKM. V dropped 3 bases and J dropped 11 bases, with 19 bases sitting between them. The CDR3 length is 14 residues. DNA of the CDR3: TGTGCCAGCAGTTTGGGGCCCATCGACAATGAGCAGTACTTC. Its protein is CASSLGPIDNEQYF.

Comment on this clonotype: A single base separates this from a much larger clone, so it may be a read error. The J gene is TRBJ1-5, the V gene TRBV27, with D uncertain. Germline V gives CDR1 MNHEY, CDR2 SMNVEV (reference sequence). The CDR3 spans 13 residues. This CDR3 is CASSMGSVLPRHF. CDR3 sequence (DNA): TGTGCCAGCAGCATGGGATCAGTTCTGCCCCGGCATTTT.

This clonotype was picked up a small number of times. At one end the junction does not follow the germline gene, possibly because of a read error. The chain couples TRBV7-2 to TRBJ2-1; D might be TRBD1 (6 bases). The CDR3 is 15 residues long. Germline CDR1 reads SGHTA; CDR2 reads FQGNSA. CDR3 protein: CASSYQAGAYDEQFF. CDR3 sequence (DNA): TGTGCCAGCAGCTACCAAGCAGGGGCCTACGATGAGCAGTTCTTC.